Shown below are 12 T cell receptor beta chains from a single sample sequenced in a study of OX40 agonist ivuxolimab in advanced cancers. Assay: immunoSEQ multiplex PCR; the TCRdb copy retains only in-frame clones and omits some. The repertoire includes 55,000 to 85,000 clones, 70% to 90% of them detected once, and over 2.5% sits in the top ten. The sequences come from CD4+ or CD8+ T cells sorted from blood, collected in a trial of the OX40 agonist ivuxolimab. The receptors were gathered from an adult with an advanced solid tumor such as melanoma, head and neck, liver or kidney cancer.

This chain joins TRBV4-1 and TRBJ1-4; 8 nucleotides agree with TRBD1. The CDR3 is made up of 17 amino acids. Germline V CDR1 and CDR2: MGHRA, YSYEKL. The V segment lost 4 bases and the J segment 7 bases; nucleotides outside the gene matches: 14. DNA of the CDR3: TGCGCCAGCAGCCCGGACAGGGAAGGGGACCTCGGTGAAAAACTGTTTTTT. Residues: CASSPDREGDLGEKLFF.

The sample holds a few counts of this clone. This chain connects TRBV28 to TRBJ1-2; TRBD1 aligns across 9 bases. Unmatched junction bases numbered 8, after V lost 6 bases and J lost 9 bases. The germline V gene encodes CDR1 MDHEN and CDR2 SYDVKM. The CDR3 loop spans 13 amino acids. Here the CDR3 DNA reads TGTGCCAGCAGGGATAACAGGGGGCACAGCTACACCTTC. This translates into CASRDNRGHSYTF.

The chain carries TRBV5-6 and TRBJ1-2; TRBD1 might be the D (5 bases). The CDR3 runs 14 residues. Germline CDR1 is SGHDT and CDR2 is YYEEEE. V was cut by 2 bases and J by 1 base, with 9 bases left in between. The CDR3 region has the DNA TGTGCCAGCAGCTTAGATCAGGGTAACTATGGCTACACCTTC. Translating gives CASSLDQGNYGYTF.

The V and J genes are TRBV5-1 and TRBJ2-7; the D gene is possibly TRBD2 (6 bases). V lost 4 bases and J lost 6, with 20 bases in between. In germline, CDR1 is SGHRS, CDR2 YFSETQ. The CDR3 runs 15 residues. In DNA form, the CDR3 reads TGCGCCAGCAGCCCTACTGCGGGGCAGGGTATCGAGCAGTACTTC. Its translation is CASSPTAGQGIEQYF.

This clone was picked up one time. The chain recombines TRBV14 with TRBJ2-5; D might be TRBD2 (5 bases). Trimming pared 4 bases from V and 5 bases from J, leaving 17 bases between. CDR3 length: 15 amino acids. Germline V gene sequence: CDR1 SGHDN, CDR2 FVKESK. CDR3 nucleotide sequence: TGTGCCAGCAGCCCAAGGCGGGCATTCCGGGAGACCCAGTACTTC. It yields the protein CASSPRRAFRETQYF.

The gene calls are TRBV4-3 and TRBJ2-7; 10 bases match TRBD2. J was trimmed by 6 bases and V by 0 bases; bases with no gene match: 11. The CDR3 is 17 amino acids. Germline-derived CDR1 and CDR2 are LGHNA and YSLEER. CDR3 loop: CASSQDLGLAGAGEQYF. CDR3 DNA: TGCGCCAGCAGCCAAGATCTTGGGCTAGCGGGGGCAGGCGAGCAGTACTTC.

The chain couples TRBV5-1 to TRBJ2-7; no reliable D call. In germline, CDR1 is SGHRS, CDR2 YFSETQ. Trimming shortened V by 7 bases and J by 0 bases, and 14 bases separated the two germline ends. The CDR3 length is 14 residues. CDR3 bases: TGCGCCAGCCGAACAGAAGCTAGCTCCTACGAGCAGTACTTC. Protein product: CASRTEASSYEQYF. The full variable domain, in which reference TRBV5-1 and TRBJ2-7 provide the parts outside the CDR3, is KAGVTQTPRYLIKTRGQQVTLSCSPISGHRSVSWYQQTPGQGLQFLFEYFSETQRNKGNFPGRFSGRQFSNSRSEMNVSTLELGDSALYLCASRTEASSYEQYFGPGTRLTVT.

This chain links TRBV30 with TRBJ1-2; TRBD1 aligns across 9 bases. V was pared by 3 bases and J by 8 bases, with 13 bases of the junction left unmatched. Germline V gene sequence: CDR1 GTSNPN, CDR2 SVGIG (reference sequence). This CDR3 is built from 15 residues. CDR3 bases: TGTGCCTGGAGGACCCCCCCCGGGACAGGGATCGGCTACACCTTC. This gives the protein CAWRTPPGTGIGYTF.

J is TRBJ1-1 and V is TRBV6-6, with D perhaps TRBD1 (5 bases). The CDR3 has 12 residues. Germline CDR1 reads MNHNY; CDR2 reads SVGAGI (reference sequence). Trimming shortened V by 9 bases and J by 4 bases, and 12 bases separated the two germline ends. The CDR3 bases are TGTGCCAGTACCGGGGGGGGCACTGAAGCTTTCTTT. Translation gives CASTGGGTEAFF.

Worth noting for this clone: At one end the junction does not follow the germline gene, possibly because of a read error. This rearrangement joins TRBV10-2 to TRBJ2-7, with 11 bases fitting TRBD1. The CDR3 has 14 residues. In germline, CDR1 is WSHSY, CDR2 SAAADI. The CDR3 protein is CASTPGTGGYGQYF. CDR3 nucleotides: TGCGCCAGCACCCCCGGGACAGGGGGGTACGGGCAGTACTTC.

CDR3 coding DNA: TGCAGCGTTGCGTTCTCAGGGGCCGCCGAGACCCAGTACTTC. It is translated as CSVAFSGAAETQYF. This chain links TRBV29-1 with TRBJ2-5, with D possibly matching TRBD1 (6 bases). The germline V and J ends were trimmed by 4 bases and 5 bases, with 17 bases remaining between them. Per the germline V gene, CDR1 is SQVTM and CDR2 is ANQGSEA. This CDR3 has 14 residues.

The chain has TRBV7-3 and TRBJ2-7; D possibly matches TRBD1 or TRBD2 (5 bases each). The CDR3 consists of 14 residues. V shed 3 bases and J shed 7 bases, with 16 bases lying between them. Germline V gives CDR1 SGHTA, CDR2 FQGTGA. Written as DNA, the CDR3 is TGTGCCAGCAGCTTTCTGCAGGGAGTCGGGGAGCAGTACTTC. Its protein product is CASSFLQGVGEQYF.